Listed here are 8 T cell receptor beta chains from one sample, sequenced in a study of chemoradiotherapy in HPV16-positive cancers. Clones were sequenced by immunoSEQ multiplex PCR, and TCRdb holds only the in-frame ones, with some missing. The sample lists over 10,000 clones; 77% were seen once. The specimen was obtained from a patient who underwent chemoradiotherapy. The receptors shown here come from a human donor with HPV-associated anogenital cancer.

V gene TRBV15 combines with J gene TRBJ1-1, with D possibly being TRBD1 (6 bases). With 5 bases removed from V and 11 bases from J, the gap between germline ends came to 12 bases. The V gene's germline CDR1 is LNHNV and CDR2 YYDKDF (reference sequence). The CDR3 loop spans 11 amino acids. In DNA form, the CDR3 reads TGTGCCACCAGCCAAAGACAGGTGGCTTTCTTT. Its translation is CATSQRQVAFF.

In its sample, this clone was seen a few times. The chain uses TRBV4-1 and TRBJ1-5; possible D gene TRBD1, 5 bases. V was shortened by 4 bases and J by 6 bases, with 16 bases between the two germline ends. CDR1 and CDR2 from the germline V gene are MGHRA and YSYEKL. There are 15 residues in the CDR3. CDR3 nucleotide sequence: TGCGCCAGCAGCCTTGGCGGGGACTGGACTCAGCCCCAGCATTTT. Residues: CASSLGGDWTQPQHF.

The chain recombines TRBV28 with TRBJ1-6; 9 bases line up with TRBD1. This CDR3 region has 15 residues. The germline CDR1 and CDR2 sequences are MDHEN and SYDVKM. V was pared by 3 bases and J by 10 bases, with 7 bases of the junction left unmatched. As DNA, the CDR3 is TGTGCCAGCAGTTTCGGGACAGGGAATAGATCACCCCTCCACTTT. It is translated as CASSFGTGNRSPLHF.

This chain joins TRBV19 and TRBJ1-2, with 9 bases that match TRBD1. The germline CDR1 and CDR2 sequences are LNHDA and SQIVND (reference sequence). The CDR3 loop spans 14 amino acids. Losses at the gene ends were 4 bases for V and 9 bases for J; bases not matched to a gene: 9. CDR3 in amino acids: CASSTTGTGRSYTF. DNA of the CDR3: TGTGCCAGTAGTACTACCGGGACAGGGCGTAGCTACACCTTC.

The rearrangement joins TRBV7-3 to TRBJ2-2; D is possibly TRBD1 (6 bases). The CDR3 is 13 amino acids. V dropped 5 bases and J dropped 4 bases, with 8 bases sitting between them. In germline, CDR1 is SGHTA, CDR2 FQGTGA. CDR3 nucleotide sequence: TGTGCCAGCAGCAAACAGGGCACCGGGGAGCTGTTTTTT. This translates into CASSKQGTGELFF.

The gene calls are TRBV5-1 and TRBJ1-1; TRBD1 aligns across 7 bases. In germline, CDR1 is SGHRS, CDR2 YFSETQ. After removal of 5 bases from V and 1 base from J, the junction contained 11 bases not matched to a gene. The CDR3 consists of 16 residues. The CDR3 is CASRSVAEGANTEAFF. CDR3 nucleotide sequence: TGCGCCAGCAGATCTGTGGCTGAGGGGGCGAACACTGAAGCTTTCTTT.

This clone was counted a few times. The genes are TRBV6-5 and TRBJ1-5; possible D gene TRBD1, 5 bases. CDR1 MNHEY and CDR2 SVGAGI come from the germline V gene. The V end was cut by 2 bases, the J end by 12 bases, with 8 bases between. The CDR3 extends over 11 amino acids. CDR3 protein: CASSYKGLQHF. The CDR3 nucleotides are TGTGCCAGCAGTTACAAGGGGCTCCAGCATTTT.

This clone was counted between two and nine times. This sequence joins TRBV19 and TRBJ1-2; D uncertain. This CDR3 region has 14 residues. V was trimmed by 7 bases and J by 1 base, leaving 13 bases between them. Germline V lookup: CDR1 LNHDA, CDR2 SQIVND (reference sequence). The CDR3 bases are TGTGCCAGTAATACGGGAAGGCATAACTATGGCTACACCTTC. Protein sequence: CASNTGRHNYGYTF.